Following are 21 T cell receptor beta chains from one sample sequenced in a study of T cell repertoires in cytomegalovirus infection. TCRdb re-called the reads with MiXCR, one entry per CDR3 protein. This sample yields about 300,000 distinct CDR3 sequences, of which 9.6% are seen a single time; approximately 2.3% belongs to the top ten. Sequencing was done on a sample of PBMCs. Receptors were obtained from a human donor in good health (CMV status not recorded). Some clones in this sample may be carry-over from other donors' samples.

Many counts were recorded for this clonotype. The chain links TRBV7-2 to TRBJ2-7, with 13 bases identical to TRBD2. Germline V gives CDR1 SGHTA, CDR2 FQGNSA. V shed 2 bases and J 0 bases; nucleotides not matched to a gene: 16. This CDR3 contains 21 residues. For the CDR3, the DNA is TGTGCCAGCAGCTTAAAGGCGCCAACTAGCGGGGGGGCCCGCAGCTCCTACGAGCAGTACGTC. Translating gives CASSLKAPTSGGARSSYEQYV.

As for this clonotype: A junction end diverges from the germline sequence, so it may reflect a read error. The chain couples TRBV3-1 to TRBJ2-7; the D gene is possibly TRBD2 (6 bases). The CDR3 length is 13 residues. Germline assignment: CDR1 LGHDT and CDR2 YNNKEL (reference sequence). The CDR3 sequence is CASSQGYGSTSLF. The CDR3 coding sequence is TGTGCCAGCAGCCAAGGTTACGGGAGCACCTCCTTGTTC.

This clonotype came up many times. This chain links TRBV20-1 with TRBJ1-5, with D possibly matching TRBD1 (5 bases). Per the germline V gene, CDR1 is DFQATT and CDR2 is SNEGSKA (reference sequence). V shed 1 base and J shed 3 bases, with 7 bases lying between them. The CDR3 runs 13 residues. CDR3 bases: TGCAGTGCTAGAGGGGGGGTCAATCAGCCCCAGCATTTT. Its protein is CSARGGVNQPQHF.

The V call is TRBV5-1, the J call TRBJ2-2; TRBD2 matches 10 bases. The CDR3 is 14 residues long. J was trimmed by 5 bases and V by 6 bases; bases with no gene match: 4. Germline loops: CDR1 SGHRS, CDR2 YFSETQ. The CDR3 region is CASKSGGATGELFF. DNA for the CDR3: TGCGCCAGCAAAAGCGGGGGGGCGACCGGGGAGCTGTTTTTT.

This clonotype was counted between two and nine times. The V and J genes are TRBV2 and TRBJ1-5; D may be TRBD1 (6 bases). The germline V and J ends were trimmed by 0 bases and 2 bases, with 8 bases remaining between them. Germline V gene sequence: CDR1 SNHLY, CDR2 FYNNEI. The CDR3 runs 15 residues. Here the CDR3 DNA reads TGTGCCAGCAGTGAAGCCAGGGGAGGCAATCAGCCCCAGCATTTT. This codes for CASSEARGGNQPQHF.

This clonotype occurred many times. The chain combines TRBV20-1 with TRBJ1-2, with TRBD1 identical over 8 bases. V was clipped by 3 bases and J by 2 bases; unmatched bases: 5. Germline V lookup: CDR1 DFQATT, CDR2 SNEGSKA (reference sequence). The CDR3 spans 14 residues. CDR3 protein: CSARDRAMNYGYTF. For the CDR3, the DNA is TGCAGTGCTAGGGACAGGGCGATGAACTATGGCTACACCTTC.

Of note for this clonotype: Possible read error: a much larger clone is one base away. The chain uses TRBV4-3 and TRBJ2-6; no clear D gene. This CDR3 region has 16 residues. V was cut by 0 bases and J by 1 base, with 7 bases left in between. Germline CDR1 is LGHNA and CDR2 is YSLEER. CDR3 coding DNA: TGCGCCAGCAGCCAAGATGAGAGTTCTGGGGCCAACGTCCTGACTTTC. As protein: CASSQDESSGANVLTF.

This clonotype was recorded a few times. The V gene is TRBV7-2, the J gene TRBJ1-6, with TRBD1 identical over 10 bases. CDR1 SGHTA and CDR2 FQGNSA come from the germline V gene. The V gene end was trimmed by 1 base and the J gene end by 10 bases; junction bases not matched to a gene: 13. This CDR3 comprises 18 residues. The CDR3 loop is CASSLVGDRGYSSSPLHF. In nucleotides, the CDR3 is TGTGCCAGCAGCTTAGTTGGGGACAGGGGATATTCCTCCTCACCCCTCCACTTT.

This clonotype was seen many times. J is TRBJ1-1 and V is TRBV29-1; 7 positions agree with TRBD1. CDR1 is SQVTM and CDR2 is ANQGSEA in the germline V gene. The CDR3 has 12 amino acids. V lost 7 bases, J lost 0 bases, and 2 bases stayed unmatched. CDR3 bases: TGCAGCGGCGGACAGGTGAACACTGAAGCTTTCTTT. Its translation is CSGGQVNTEAFF.

This clonotype was seen many times. The chain uses TRBV2 and TRBJ2-7; 7 bases agree with TRBD1. V trimming: 8 bases; J trimming: 0 bases; junction bases outside the gene matches: 4. This CDR3 has 13 residues. CDR1 and CDR2 from the germline V gene are SNHLY and FYNNEI. Written as DNA, the CDR3 is TGTGCCAGCGACGGGGACAGCTCCTACGAGCAGTACGTC. Amino acids: CASDGDSSYEQYV.

At least ten counts were recorded for this clonotype. CDR3 sequence reads: CASSQVFWGSYNSPLHF. The CDR3 region has the DNA TGCGCCAGCAGCCAAGTTTTCTGGGGCTCCTATAATTCACCCCTCCACTTT. The rearrangement links TRBV4-3 to TRBJ1-6, with unresolved D. With 1 base removed from V and 0 bases from J, the gap between germline ends came to 10 bases. This CDR3 region has 17 residues. Looked up from germline, CDR1 is LGHNA and CDR2 is YSLEER.

As to this clonotype: A much larger clone is a single base away; this may be a read error. This chain links TRBV6-1 with TRBJ2-7; a weak D match, TRBD2 (6 bases). Germline CDR1 reads MNHNS; CDR2 reads SASEGT. CDR3 length equals 14 residues. The V end lost 5 bases, the J end lost 3 bases, and 14 bases lay between the germline ends. The CDR3 reads CASSFSGLVYEQYF. The CDR3 DNA is TGTGCCAGCAGTTTTTCGGGACTGGTCTACGAGCAGTACTTC.

This clonotype was seen many times. J is TRBJ1-1 and V is TRBV12-3 or TRBV12-4, with TRBD1 as a possible D gene (5 bases). V was clipped by 3 bases and J by 4 bases, with 9 bases between them. The CDR3 length is 13 residues. CDR3 amino acids: CASSFRQITEAFF. CDR3 nucleotides: TGTGCCAGCAGTTTCCGACAGATCACTGAAGCTTTCTTT.

This clonotype showed up many times. V is TRBV29-1 and J is TRBJ2-2, with TRBD2 as a possible D gene (5 bases). V lost 5 bases and J 0 bases, leaving 13 bases between the germline ends. Germline CDR1 reads SQVTM; CDR2 reads ANQGSEA. The CDR3 consists of 15 residues. DNA for the CDR3: TGCAGCGTTAGATCCCGAGGGACGAACACCGGGGAGCTGTTTTTT. Translating gives CSVRSRGTNTGELFF.

This clonotype was counted many times. The chain uses TRBV19 and TRBJ1-1; 8 bases are a match to TRBD1. Unmatched junction bases numbered 5, after V lost 4 bases and J lost 4 bases. Germline CDR1 LNHDA, CDR2 SQIVND (reference sequence). This CDR3 is 14 amino acids long. CDR3 sequence: CASSRETGGTEAFF. The DNA for the CDR3 is TGTGCCAGTAGTAGGGAAACAGGGGGCACTGAAGCTTTCTTT.

This clonotype occurred many times. The chain has TRBV28 and TRBJ2-7, with TRBD2 identical over 10 bases. The germline V gene encodes CDR1 MDHEN and CDR2 SYDVKM. J gave up 5 bases and V 3 bases, and 4 bases lay outside the gene matches. The CDR3 totals 14 residues. In nucleotides, the CDR3 is TGTGCCAGCAGTTTTAGTCTAGCGGGGGACGAGCAGTACGTC. Protein sequence: CASSFSLAGDEQYV.

This clonotype was counted a few times. This chain joins TRBV19 and TRBJ2-1, with 7 bases that match TRBD2. J lost 9 bases, V lost 10 bases, and 12 bases had no gene match. CDR1 is LNHDA and CDR2 is SQIVND in the germline V gene (reference sequence). This CDR3 spans 13 amino acids. CDR3 sequence (DNA): TGTGCCACCCGGGGGGTAATATGGGGTGAGCAGTTCTTC. This translates into CATRGVIWGEQFF.

At least ten counts were recorded for this clonotype. V gene TRBV20-1 combines with J gene TRBJ2-5; 11 nucleotides align to TRBD1. This CDR3 has 15 amino acids. Germline CDR1 reads DFQATT; CDR2 reads SNEGSKA (reference sequence). After removal of 4 bases from V and 0 bases from J, the junction contained 4 bases not matched to a gene. The CDR3 protein is CSAKRTGGYQETQYF. CDR3 DNA sequence: TGCAGTGCTAAACGGACAGGGGGCTACCAAGAGACCCAGTACTTC.

The rearrangement links TRBV4-2 to TRBJ2-6, with TRBD1 as a possible D gene (6 bases). CDR3 length equals 17 residues. V was trimmed by 0 bases and J by 0 bases, leaving 9 bases between them. The germline V gene has CDR1 LGHNA and CDR2 YNFKEQ. The CDR3 sequence is CASSQEVGASGANVLTF. The DNA for the CDR3 is TGTGCCAGCAGCCAAGAGGTGGGGGCCTCTGGGGCCAACGTCCTGACTTTC.

At least ten counts were recorded for this clonotype. This rearrangement joins TRBV13 to TRBJ1-4; D unclear. The V end lost 5 bases, the J end lost 0 bases, and 10 bases lay between the germline ends. The CDR3 has 15 residues. Per germline, CDR1 PRHDT and CDR2 FYEKMQ (reference sequence). The CDR3 sequence: CASSRRAATNEKLFF. CDR3 DNA sequence: TGTGCCAGCAGCCGAAGAGCAGCAACTAATGAAAAACTGTTTTTT. Supplemented by reference TRBV13 and TRBJ1-4, the full variable domain reads AAGVIQSPRHLIKEKRETATLKCYPIPRHDTVYWYQQGPGQDPQFLISFYEKMQSDKGSIPDRFSAQQFSDYHSELNMSSLELGDSALYFCASSRRAATNEKLFFGSGTQLSVL.

In this sample, this clonotype turned up a few times. The J gene is TRBJ2-5, the V gene TRBV28; 11 nucleotides agree with TRBD2. The CDR3 sequence is 17 residues long. Per germline, CDR1 MDHEN and CDR2 SYDVKM. Trimming at V came to 6 bases and at J to 2 bases, leaving 11 bases not matched to a gene. The CDR3 DNA sequence: TGTGCCAGCAGACAACTCCCTAGCGGGGGGTTTCAAGAGACCCAGTACTTC. Translated: CASRQLPSGGFQETQYF.